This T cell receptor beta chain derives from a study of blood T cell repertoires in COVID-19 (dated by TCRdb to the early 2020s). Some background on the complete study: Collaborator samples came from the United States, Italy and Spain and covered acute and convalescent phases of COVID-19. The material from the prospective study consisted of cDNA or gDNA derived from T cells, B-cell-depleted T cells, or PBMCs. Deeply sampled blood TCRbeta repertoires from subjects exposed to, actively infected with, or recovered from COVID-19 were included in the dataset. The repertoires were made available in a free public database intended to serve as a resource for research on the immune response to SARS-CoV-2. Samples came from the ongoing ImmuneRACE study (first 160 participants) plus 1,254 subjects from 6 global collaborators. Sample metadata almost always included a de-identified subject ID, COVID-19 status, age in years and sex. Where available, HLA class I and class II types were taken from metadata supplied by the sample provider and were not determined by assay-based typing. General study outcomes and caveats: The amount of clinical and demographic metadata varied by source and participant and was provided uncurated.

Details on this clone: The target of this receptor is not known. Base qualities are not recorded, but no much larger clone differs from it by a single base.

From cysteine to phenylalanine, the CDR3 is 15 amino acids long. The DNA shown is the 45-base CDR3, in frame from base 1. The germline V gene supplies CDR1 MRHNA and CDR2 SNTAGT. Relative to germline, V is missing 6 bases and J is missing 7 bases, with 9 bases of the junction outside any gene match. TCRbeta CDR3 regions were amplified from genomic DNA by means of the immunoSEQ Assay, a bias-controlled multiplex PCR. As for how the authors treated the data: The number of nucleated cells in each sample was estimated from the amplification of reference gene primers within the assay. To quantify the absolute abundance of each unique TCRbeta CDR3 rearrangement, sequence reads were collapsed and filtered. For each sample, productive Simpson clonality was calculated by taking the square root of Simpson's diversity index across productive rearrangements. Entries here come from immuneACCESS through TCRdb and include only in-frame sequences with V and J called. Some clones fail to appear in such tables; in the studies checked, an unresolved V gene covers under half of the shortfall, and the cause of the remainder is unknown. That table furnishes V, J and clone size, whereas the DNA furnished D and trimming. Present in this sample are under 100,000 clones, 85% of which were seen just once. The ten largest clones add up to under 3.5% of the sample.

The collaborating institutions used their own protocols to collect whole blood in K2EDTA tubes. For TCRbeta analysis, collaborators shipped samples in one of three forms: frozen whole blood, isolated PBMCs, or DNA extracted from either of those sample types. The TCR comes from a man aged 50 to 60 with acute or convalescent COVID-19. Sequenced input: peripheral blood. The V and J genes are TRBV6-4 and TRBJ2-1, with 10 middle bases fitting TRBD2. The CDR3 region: CASSPGASGRNEQFF. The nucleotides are TGTGCCAGCAGCCCCGGGGCTAGCGGGAGAAATGAGCAGTTCTTC.